This TCR beta chain came from a study of tumor-infiltrating lymphocytes in primary liver carcinoma (dated by TCRdb to 2015 to 2018). In terms of the full investigation: Of the five patients, three men and two women aged 30 to 69 years, four had hepatocellular carcinoma and one had combined HCC and intrahepatic cholangiocarcinoma. Tumors of the five patients were stage T1-T3 N0M0 with maximum diameters of roughly 4 to 11 cm. Each sample produced about 3.65 to 8 million productive TCRbeta reads, and read depth showed no significant difference between tissue types. TCRbeta repertoire sequencing, expression microarrays and whole-exome sequencing were combined in the study across five regions of each liver tumor, with adjacent normal tissue and blood also included. A total of some 35 specimens from 5 patients underwent TCRbeta repertoire sequencing, comprising around 25 tumor regions, 5 adjacent noncancerous liver tissues and 5 peripheral blood samples. Agilent mRNA microarray profiling was performed on the 25 tumor region samples to relate TCRbeta repertoire diversity to the local molecular phenotype. High reproducibility was observed for the technical replicate repertoires, with mean shared-clone rates near 0.89 and correlation coefficients above 0.95. Here is what the overall study found, with its caveats: Only the TCR beta chain was sequenced, so true repertoire diversity is likely underestimated because unpaired alpha chains were not captured. Pairs of tumor regions showed greater repertoire overlap (mean roughly 35%) than tumor-adjacent pairs (17%) or tumor-blood pairs (roughly 15%), which is consistent with antigen-driven expansion. Only roughly 8-24% of top clones appeared in all five regions of a tumor, which suggests that tumor-infiltrating T cells are spatially heterogeneous. Because the samples were bulk and unsorted, CD4+ and CD8+ T cell repertoires could not be compared. With just a few patients in the study, the authors point out that the findings should be validated in a larger study. A significantly larger repertoire fraction was made up by the top 250 clones in tumors than in blood (p = 0.039).

Without any cell sorting, total RNA and DNA were extracted together from 20-30 mg of bulk tissue using the AllPrep DNA/RNA mini kit. Between November 2015 and early 2016, roughly five patients in China with histopathologically diagnosed primary liver carcinoma had surgical resection. At the time of sampling, the patients were treatment-naive and had chronic HBV infection. Five spatially separated regions were sampled from each tumor: the superior, inferior, left-lateral and right-lateral poles, plus the tumor centre. Histological examination found more than 75% viable tumor cells in every tumor sample. Fresh tumor and adjacent tissue pieces were bisected, with one half stored in RNAlater at -80 degrees C and the other half sent for histology. Details on this clonotype: The antigen this receptor binds is unknown. Per-base qualities were not stored, and no clone one base away is much larger.

Starting from about 500 ng total RNA, TCRbeta-specific cDNA was produced by reverse transcription with a constant-region primer and ProtoScript II reverse transcriptase. TCRbeta libraries were built with three nested multiplex PCR rounds, a slightly modified ARM-PCR procedure. The first two PCR rounds used multiplex TRBV1-TRBV30 forward primers with a Cbeta reverse primer, each for approximately 11 cycles. Sample barcodes and Illumina adapters were attached in a final 25-cycle PCR using Deep VentR polymerase. Before sequencing, amplicons between 200 and 500 bp were purified from gel using a QIAquick gel extraction kit. TCRbeta amplicons were sequenced on an Illumina HiSeq 2500 with 250-bp paired-end reads. As for the original processing: Quality trimming of reads was performed with Trimmomatic v0.33, and paired reads were merged with FLASH v1.2.11 so that full CDR3 sequences could be recovered. V, D and J germline segments were assigned to the rearranged TCRbeta sequences using MiGEC v1.2.1b. Clonotype statistics and Shannon-Wiener diversity indices were calculated with VDJtools v1.0.0. To cut down on sampling bias, every analysis after diversity analysis relied on just the 250 most abundant clonotypes from each sample. TCRdb applied fastp at Q25 and MiXCR to the public reads, then kept only in-frame beta chains. Here each entry gathers all rows of one CDR3 protein and keeps the most common genes and DNA. These V and J calls rely on TCRdb rather than the paper's analysis. Within this sample are approximately 110,000 distinct CDR3 sequences, with approximately 80% of them counted one time only. The top ten constitute roughly a fifth of the sample.

Trimming costs V 8 bases and J 1 base, and their ends lie 14 bases apart. From the cysteine up to the phenylalanine, the CDR3 has a length of 14 residues. Of the read, only the CDR3 DNA is kept; its 42 bases are in frame from base 1. For CDR1 and CDR2, the germline V gene lists WSHSY and SAAADI. This TCR derives from a man between 35 and 55 years old with primary liver carcinoma and hepatitis B virus infection. Sample: liver tumor tissue from sampling region 3. The cell subset or site tag for this specimen amounts to: tumor region T3, left-lateral pole. The chain uses TRBV10-2 and TRBJ1-1; a weak D assignment points to TRBD1 (6 bases agree). The CDR3 sequence is CASERGAANTEAFF. The DNA is as follows: TGCGCCAGCGAACGGGGGGCAGCGAACACTGAAGCTTTCTTT.